This T cell receptor beta chain was captured by sequencing in a study of cytomegalovirus exposure and HLA in healthy donors. Study results and caveats: Investigators reported 150 to 200 TCR beta chains as tied to cytomegalovirus.

Per the germline V gene, CDR1 is MNHEY and CDR2 is SMNVEV (reference sequence). With 4 bases removed from V and 1 base from J, the gap between germline ends came to 15 bases. The CDR3 covers 16 residues. Assay: immunoSEQ multiplex PCR; the TCRdb copy retains only in-frame clones and omits some. The top ten clones hold around 2% of a sample with fewer than 120,000 clones, about 92% of them seen once. For this clone: Its antigen is not known.

The chain carries TRBV27 and TRBJ2-3; D is perhaps TRBD2 (6 bases). The sample comprised PBMCs. The TCR originated in a woman aged 18 to 35 in good health and CMV-seronegative. CDR3 coding DNA: TGTGCCAGCAGTTCCTCCTGGGAGGAAGGCACAGATACGCAGTATTTT. This gives the protein CASSSSWEEGTDTQYF.